This T cell receptor beta chain was profiled in a study of T cells in Graves' hyperthyroidism and ophthalmopathy. Overall study findings and caveats: Stable hyperthyroidism was separated from ophthalmopathy by a model based on 13 V-J features. Blood also contained most expanded thyroid clonotypes above 0.001.

In making diagnoses, clinical symptoms, serum thyroxine and TRAb, thyroid ultrasound and orbital computed tomography were all used. TCR beta CDR3 regions were amplified from RNA. First-round RT-PCR of the TCR CDR3 relied on the HTBI primer set. TCRdb re-called the multiplex PCR reads through MiXCR, storing one row per CDR3 protein. The sample shows tens of thousands of distinct CDR3 sequences, approximately 46% of them seen only once. This clonotype has a count of ten or more. Its antigen is still unknown. Its ends do not fully match the called genes, so a read error is possible. The sample comprised blood. This sequence originates from a woman between 25 and 40 years old with Graves' hyperthyroidism.

The CDR3 reads CAGSTARTGGIYGYTF. The CDR3 nucleotides are TGTGCCGGCAGTACAGCAAGGACAGGGGGCATCTATGGCTACACCTTC. The genes are TRBV12-3 or TRBV12-4 and TRBJ1-2, with 11 bases matching TRBD1. This CDR3 has 16 residues.